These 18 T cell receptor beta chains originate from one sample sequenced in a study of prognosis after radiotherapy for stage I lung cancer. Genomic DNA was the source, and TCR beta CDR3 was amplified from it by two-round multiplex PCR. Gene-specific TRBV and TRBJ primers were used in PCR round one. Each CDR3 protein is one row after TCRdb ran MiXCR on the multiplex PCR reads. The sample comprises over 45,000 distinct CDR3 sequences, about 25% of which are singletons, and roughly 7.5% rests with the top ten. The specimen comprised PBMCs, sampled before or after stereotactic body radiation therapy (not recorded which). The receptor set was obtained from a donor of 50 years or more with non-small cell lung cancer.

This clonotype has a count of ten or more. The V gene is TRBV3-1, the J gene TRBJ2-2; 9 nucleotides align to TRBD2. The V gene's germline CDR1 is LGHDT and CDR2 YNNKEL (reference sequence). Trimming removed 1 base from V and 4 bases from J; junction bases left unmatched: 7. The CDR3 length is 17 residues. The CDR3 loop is CASSQGAGGLGTGELFF. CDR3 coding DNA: TGTGCCAGCAGCCAAGGGGCGGGGGGGCTCGGCACCGGGGAGCTGTTTTTT.

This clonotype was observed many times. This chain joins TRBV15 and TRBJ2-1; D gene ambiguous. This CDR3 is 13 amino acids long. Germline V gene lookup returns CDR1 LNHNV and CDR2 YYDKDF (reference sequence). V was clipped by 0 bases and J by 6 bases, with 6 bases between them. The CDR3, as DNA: TGTGCCACCAGCAGAGATACGGGCAATGAGCAGTTCTTC. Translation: CATSRDTGNEQFF.

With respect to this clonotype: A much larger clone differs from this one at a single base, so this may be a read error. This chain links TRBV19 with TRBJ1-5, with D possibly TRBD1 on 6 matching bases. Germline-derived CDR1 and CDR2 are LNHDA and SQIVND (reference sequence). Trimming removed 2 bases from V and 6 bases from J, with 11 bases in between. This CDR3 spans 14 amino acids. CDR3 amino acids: CASSIQGIGQPQHF. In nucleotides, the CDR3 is TGTGCCAGTAGTATACAGGGGATAGGTCAGCCCCAGCATTTT.

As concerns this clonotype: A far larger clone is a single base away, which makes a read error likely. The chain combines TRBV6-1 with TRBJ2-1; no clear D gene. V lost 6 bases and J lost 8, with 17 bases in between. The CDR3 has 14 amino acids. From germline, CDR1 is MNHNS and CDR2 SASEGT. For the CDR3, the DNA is TGTGCCAGCAGCGCAGATATTCTAGGCTATGAGCAGTTCTTC. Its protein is CASSADILGYEQFF.

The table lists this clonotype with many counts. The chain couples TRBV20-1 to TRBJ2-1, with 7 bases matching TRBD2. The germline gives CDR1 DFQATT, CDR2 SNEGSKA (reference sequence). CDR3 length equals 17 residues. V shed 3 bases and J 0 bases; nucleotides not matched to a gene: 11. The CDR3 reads CSASTQRGGSSYNEQFF. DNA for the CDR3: TGCAGTGCTAGTACCCAGCGGGGCGGGAGCTCCTACAATGAGCAGTTCTTC.

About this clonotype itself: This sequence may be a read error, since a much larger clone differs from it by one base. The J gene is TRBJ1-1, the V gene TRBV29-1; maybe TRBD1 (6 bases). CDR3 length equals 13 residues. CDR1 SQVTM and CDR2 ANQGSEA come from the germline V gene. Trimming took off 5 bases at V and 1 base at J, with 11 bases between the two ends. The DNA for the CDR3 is TGCAGCGTTCGACAGGCATGGAACACTGAAGCTTTCTTT. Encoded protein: CSVRQAWNTEAFF.

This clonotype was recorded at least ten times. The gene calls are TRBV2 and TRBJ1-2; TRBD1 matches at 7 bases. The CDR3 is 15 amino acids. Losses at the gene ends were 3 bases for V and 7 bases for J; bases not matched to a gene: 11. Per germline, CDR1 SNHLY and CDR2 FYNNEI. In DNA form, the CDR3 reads TGTGCCAGCAGTGATGTGACAGGGTCTAGGGGTGGCTACACCTTC. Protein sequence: CASSDVTGSRGGYTF.

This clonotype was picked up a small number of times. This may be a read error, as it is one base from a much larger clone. For the CDR3, the DNA is TGTGCCAGTAGTCCCGACCGGGACAGGAAACAGTACTTC. Protein sequence: CASSPDRDRKQYF. The chain combines TRBV19 with TRBJ2-4, with 8 bases aligning to TRBD1. The CDR3 contains 13 residues. V lost 5 bases to trimming and J lost 13 bases; unmatched junction nucleotides: 10. The V gene's germline CDR1 is LNHDA and CDR2 SQIVND (reference sequence).

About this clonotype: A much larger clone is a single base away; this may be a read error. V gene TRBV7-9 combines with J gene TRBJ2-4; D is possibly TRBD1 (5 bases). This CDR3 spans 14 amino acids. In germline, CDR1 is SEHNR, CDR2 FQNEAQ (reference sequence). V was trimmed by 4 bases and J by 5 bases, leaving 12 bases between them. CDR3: CASSSWTWENIQYF. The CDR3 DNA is TGTGCCAGCAGCTCATGGACATGGGAAAACATTCAGTACTTC.

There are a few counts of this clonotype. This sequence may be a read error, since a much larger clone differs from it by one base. The CDR3 nucleotides read TGCAGTTTTTCCAGGGGAATAAGCTATGGCTACGCCTTC. Residues: CSFSRGISYGYAF. This chain links TRBV20-1 with TRBJ1-2; D possibly corresponds to TRBD1 (6 bases). Looked up from germline, CDR1 is DFQATT and CDR2 is SNEGSKA (reference sequence). This CDR3 region has 13 residues.

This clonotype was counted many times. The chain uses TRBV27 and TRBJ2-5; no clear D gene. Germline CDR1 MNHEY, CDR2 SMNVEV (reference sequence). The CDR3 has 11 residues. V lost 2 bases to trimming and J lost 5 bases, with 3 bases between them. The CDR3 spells CASSLKETQYF. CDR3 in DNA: TGTGCCAGCAGTTTAAAGGAGACCCAGTACTTC.

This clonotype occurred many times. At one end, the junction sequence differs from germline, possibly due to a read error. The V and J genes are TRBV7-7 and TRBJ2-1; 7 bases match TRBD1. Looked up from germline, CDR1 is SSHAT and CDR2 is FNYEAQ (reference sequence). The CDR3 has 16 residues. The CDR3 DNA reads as TGTGCTAGCAGCTCGGCAGGGGGTAGTATTATGAATGAGCAGTTCTTC. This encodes CASSSAGGSIMNEQFF. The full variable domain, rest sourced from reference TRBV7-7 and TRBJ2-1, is GAGVSQSPRYKVTKRGQDVTLRCDPISSHATLYWYQQALGQGPEFLTYFNYEAQPDKSGLPSDRFSAERPEGSISTLTIQRTEQRDSAMYRCASSSAGGSIMNEQFFGPGTRLTVL.

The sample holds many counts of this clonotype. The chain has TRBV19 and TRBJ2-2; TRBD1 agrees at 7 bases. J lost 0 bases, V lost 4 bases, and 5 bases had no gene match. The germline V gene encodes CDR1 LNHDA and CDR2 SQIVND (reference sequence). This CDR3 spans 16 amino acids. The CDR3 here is CASSRRTGTNTGELFF. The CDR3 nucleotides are TGTGCCAGTAGTAGACGGACAGGCACGAACACCGGGGAGCTGTTTTTT.

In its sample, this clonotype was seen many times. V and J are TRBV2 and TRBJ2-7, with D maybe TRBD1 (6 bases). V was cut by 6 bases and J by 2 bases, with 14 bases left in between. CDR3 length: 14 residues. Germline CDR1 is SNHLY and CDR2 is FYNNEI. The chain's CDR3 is CASRATTGAYEQYF. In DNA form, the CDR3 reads TGTGCCAGCAGAGCTACGACAGGAGCCTACGAGCAGTACTTC.

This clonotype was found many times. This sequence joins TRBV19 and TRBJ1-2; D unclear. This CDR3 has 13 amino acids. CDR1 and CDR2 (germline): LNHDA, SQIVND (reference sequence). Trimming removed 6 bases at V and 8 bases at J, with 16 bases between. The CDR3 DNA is TGTGCCAGTAGGACTCCGGACCCCCAGGGCTACACCTTC. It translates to CASRTPDPQGYTF.

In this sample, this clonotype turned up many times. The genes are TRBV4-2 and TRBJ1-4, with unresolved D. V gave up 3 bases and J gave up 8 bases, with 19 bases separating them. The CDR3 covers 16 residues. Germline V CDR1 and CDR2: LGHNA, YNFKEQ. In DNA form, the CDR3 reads TGTGCCAGCAGCCAGAACCCCGGGCAGGAGAGAGAAAAACTGTTTTTT. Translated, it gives CASSQNPGQEREKLFF.

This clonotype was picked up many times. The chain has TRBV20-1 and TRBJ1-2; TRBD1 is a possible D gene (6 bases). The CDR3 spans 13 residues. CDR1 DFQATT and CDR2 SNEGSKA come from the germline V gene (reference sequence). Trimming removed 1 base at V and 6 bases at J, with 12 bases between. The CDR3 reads CSARVRDIDGYTF. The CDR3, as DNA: TGCAGTGCTAGAGTCCGGGACATAGATGGCTACACCTTC.

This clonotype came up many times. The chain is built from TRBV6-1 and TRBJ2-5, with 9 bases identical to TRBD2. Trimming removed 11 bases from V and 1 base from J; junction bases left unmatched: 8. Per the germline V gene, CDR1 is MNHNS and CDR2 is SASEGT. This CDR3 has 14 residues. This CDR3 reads CAARGGGGQETQYF. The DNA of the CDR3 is TGTGCCGCCCGGGGCGGGGGGGGCCAAGAGACCCAGTACTTC.